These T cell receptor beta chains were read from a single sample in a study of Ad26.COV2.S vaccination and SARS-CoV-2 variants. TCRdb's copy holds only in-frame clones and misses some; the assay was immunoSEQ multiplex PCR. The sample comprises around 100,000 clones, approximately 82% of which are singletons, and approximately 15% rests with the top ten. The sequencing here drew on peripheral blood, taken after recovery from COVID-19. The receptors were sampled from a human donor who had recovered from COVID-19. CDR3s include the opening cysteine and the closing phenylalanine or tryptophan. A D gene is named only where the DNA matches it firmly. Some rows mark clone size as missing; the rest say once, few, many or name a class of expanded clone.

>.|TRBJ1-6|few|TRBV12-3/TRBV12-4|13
CASSFKLASPLHF
TGTGCCAGCAGTTTTAAGCTGGCTTCACCCCTCCACTTT
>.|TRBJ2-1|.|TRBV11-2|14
CASSLELLGGEQFF
TGTGCCAGCAGCTTAGAATTGTTAGGGGGTGAGCAGTTCTTC
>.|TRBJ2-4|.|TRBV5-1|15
CASSLAWTPKNIQYF
TGCGCCAGCAGCTTGGCTTGGACTCCCAAAAACATTCAGTACTTC
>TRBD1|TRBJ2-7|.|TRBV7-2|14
CASSARQGAGEQYF
TGTGCCAGCAGCGCAAGACAGGGGGCAGGCGAGCAGTACTTC
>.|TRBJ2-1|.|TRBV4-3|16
CASSQALTGGVDEQFF
TGCGCCAGCAGCCAGGCCCTAACGGGGGGCGTGGATGAGCAGTTCTTC
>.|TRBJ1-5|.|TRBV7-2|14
CASTRDSDRQPQHF
TGTGCCAGCACCCGGGACTCCGACAGACAGCCCCAGCATTTT
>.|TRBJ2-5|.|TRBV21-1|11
CATYCRETQYF
TGTGCCACCTATTGTAGAGAGACCCAGTACTTC
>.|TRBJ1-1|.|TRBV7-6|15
CASSLGGGLNTEAFF
TGTGCCAGCAGCTTAGGCGGGGGATTGAACACTGAAGCTTTCTTT
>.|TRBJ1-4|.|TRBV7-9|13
CASSDRRGEKLFF
TGTGCCAGCAGCGACCGTAGGGGGGAAAAACTGTTTTTT
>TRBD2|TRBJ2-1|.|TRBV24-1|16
CATSGTSGRSYNEQFF
TGTGCCACCAGCGGGACTAGCGGGAGATCTTACAATGAGCAGTTCTTC
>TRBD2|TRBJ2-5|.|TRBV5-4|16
CASSPTPSGRQETQYF
TGTGCCAGCAGCCCAACCCCTAGCGGGAGGCAAGAGACCCAGTACTTC
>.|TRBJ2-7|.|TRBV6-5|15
CASSRGAGSRGEQYF
TGTGCCAGCAGTAGGGGGGCCGGGAGTAGGGGCGAGCAGTACTTC
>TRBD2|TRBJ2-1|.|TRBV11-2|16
CASSGRGQPSYNEQFF
TGTGCCAGCAGCGGGAGGGGTCAACCCTCCTACAATGAGCAGTTCTTC
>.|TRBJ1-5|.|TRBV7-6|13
CASSSWVDQPQHF
TGTGCCAGCAGCTCTTGGGTCGATCAGCCCCAGCATTTT
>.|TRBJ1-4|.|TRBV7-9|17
CASSLALTGVGGEKLFF
TGTGCCAGCAGCTTAGCCCTAACCGGGGTCGGCGGAGAAAAACTGTTTTTT
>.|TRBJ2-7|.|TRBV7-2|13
CASSLRENYEQYF
TGTGCCAGCAGCCTACGGGAGAACTACGAGCAGTACTTC
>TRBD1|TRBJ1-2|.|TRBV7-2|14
CASSLDRANYGYTF
TGTGCCAGCAGCTTGGACAGGGCTAACTATGGCTACACCTTC
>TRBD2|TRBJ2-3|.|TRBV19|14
CASTTSGAVNTQYF
TGTGCCAGTACCACAAGCGGGGCCGTGAATACGCAGTATTTT
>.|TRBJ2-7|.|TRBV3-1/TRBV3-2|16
CASSPTNRTYPYEQYF
TGTGCCAGCAGCCCGACCAACAGAACTTATCCCTACGAGCAGTACTTC
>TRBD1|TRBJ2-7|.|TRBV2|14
CASKPGTGSYEQYF
TGTGCCAGCAAACCCGGGACAGGGTCCTACGAGCAGTACTTC
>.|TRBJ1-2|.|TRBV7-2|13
CASSLERDYGYTF
TGTGCCAGCAGCCTAGAGAGAGATTATGGCTACACCTTC
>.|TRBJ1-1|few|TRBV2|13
CASILTGGTEAFF
TGTGCCAGCATTCTTACCGGGGGCACTGAAGCTTTCTTT
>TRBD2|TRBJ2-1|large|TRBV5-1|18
CASSLKPRGEREGNEQFF
TGCGCCAGCAGCCTGAAACCCCGGGGGGAGCGGGAGGGCAATGAGCAGTTCTTC
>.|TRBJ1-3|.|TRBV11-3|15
CASSLGAFSGNTIYF
TGTGCCAGCAGCTTGGGCGCGTTCTCTGGAAACACCATATATTTT
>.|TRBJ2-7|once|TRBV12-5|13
CASGLDPPYEQYF
TGTGCTAGTGGTTTGGACCCCCCCTACGAGCAGTACTTC
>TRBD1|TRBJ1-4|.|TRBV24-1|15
CATSDAGTGVEKLFF
TGTGCCACCAGTGACGCCGGGACAGGGGTCGAAAAACTGTTTTTT
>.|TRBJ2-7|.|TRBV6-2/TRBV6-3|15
CASSRRAMGDGEQYF
TGTGCCAGCAGCAGAAGGGCTATGGGGGACGGCGAGCAGTACTTC
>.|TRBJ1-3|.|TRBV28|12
CASSSAGNTIYF
TGTGCCAGCAGTAGTGCTGGAAACACCATATATTTT
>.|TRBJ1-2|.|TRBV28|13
CASSLTQNYGYTF
TGTGCCAGCAGTTTAACCCAGAACTATGGCTACACCTTC
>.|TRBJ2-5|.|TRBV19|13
CASSIGNQETQYF
TGTGCCAGTAGTATAGGAAACCAAGAGACCCAGTACTTC
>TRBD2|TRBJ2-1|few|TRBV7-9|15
CASSLTSGRFNEQFF
TGTGCCAGCAGCTTAACTAGCGGGAGATTCAATGAGCAGTTCTTC
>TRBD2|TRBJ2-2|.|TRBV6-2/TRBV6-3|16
CASSAPGLANTGELFF
TGTGCCAGCAGTGCTCCGGGACTAGCGAACACCGGGGAGCTGTTTTTT
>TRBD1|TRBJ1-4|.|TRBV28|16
CASRKGSGTADEKLFF
TGTGCCAGCAGGAAGGGTTCGGGGACAGCGGATGAAAAACTGTTTTTT
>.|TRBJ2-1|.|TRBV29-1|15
CSVGRIGTSYNEQFF
TGCAGCGTTGGCCGGATTGGTACCTCCTACAATGAGCAGTTCTTC
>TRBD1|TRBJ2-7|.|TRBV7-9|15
CASSLGTETTYEQYF
TGTGCCAGCAGCCTGGGGACAGAGACGACGTACGAGCAGTACTTC
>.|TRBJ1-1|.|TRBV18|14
CASSPGLSNTEAFF
TGTGCCAGCTCACCGGGCCTATCAAACACTGAAGCTTTCTTT
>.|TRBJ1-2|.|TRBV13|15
CASSLSGRMNYGYTF
TGTGCCAGCAGCTTAAGCGGCAGGATGAACTATGGCTACACCTTC
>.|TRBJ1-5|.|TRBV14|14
CASSHAWFNQPQHF
TGTGCCAGCAGCCACGCCTGGTTCAATCAGCCCCAGCATTTT
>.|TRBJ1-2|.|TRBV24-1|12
CATSDGRGGYTF
TGTGCCACCAGTGATGGAAGGGGGGGCTACACCTTC
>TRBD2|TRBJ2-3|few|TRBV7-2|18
CASSLWTSGRAGRDTQYF
TGTGCCAGCAGCTTATGGACTAGCGGGAGGGCCGGCCGAGATACGCAGTATTTT
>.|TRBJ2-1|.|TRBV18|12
CASSPLRNEQFF
TGTGCCAGCTCACCTCTCCGGAATGAGCAGTTCTTC
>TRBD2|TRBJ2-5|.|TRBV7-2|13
CASRPPSGETQYF
TGTGCCAGCAGGCCCCCTAGCGGAGAGACCCAGTACTTC
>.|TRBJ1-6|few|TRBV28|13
CASSLGGNSPLHF
TGTGCCAGCAGTTTAGGGGGAAATTCACCCCTCCACTTT
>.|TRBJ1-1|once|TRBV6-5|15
CASSYRQVGGTEAFF
TGTGCCAGCAGTTACCGACAGGTAGGAGGGACTGAAGCTTTCTTT
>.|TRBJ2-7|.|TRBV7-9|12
CASSLEDPPQYF
TGTGCCAGCAGCTTAGAGGACCCACCGCAGTACTTC
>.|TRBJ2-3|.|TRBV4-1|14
CASSQSVLTDTQYF
TGCGCCAGCAGCCAATCTGTCCTCACAGATACGCAGTATTTT
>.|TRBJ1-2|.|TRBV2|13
CASWLEGMYGYTF
TGTGCCAGCTGGCTCGAGGGAATGTATGGCTACACCTTC
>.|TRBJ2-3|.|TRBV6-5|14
CASSYSPLADTQYF
TGTGCCAGCAGTTACTCTCCACTAGCAGATACGCAGTATTTT
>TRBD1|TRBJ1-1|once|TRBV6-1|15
CASSESGTGRTEAFF
TGTGCCAGCAGTGAATCCGGGACAGGGAGGACTGAAGCTTTCTTT
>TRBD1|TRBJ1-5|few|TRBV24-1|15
CATSVRTGCNQPQHF
TGTGCCACCAGTGTTCGGACAGGCTGCAATCAGCCCCAGCATTTT